Sequencing of this T cell receptor (beta chain) was carried out in a study of identical twins. This clonotype came up a few times. Its target is not known. Study observations and caveats: Invariant T cells like MAIT and iNKT could partly confound the zero-insertion analyses.

Healthy Caucasians made up all donors. Template switching created a universal primer site, and the cDNA included unique molecular identifiers. TCRdb recomputed calls from the 5' RACE reads with MiXCR, one row per CDR3 protein. The sample contains fewer than 650,000 distinct CDR3 sequences, just under 10% of which appear only once. V was trimmed by 4 bases and J by 4 bases, leaving 13 bases between them. The CDR3 has 15 amino acids. Per germline, CDR1 SGHTA and CDR2 FQGNSA. These records were also assigned to another study, of yellow fever vaccine responses in identical twins.

The specimen sequenced was PBMCs. This clonotype originated in a woman aged 18-29 years in good health. The chain employs TRBV7-2 and TRBJ1-4, with D hard to call. The CDR3: CASSYDRAYNEKLFF. The CDR3 DNA follows: TGTGCCAGCAGCTACGACCGCGCCTATAATGAAAAACTGTTTTTT.